This T cell receptor (beta chain) was profiled in a study of blood T cells in healthy people across ages. Germline V CDR1 and CDR2: SGHTA, FQGNSA. The CDR3 has 16 residues. V shed 7 bases and J shed 4 bases, with 22 bases lying between them. A second PCR, run for about 6 to 11 cycles, used a sample-barcoded 5' primer plus a J-beta primer mix. TCRdb reprocessed the 5' RACE reads with MiXCR, giving one entry per CDR3 protein. The sample gives around 990,000 distinct CDR3 sequences, around two fifths of which show up once; 10% to 15% is in the top ten. V gene TRBV7-2 combines with J gene TRBJ1-1, with D perhaps matching TRBD1 (5 bases). The clonotype originates from a man between 18 and 35 years old in good health. Sequenced sample: blood. The CDR3: CASTNSGPSGGTEAFF. The CDR3 region has the DNA TGTGCCAGCACAAACTCGGGGCCATCGGGAGGCACTGAAGCTTTCTTT.